Below are 23 T cell receptor beta chains sequenced from a single sample in a study of shared clonotypes between healthy human individuals. This table comes from immunoSEQ multiplex PCR, and its TCRdb copy is limited to in-frame clones, with some not included. The sample yields fewer than 1.6 million clones, around 98.5% seen once. Sequences were obtained from naive CD4+ T cells sorted from blood. The sample's subset: CD45RA+ positively selected. These receptor sequences come from a man aged 30-40 years in good health.

The chain uses TRBV9 and TRBJ2-1, with TRBD1 identical over 8 bases. The V gene's germline CDR1 is SGDLS and CDR2 YYNGEE. The CDR3 consists of 17 residues. Trimming took 2 bases from V and 0 from J; bases not matched to a gene: 7. CDR3 amino acids: CASSVRSTGGSYNEQFF. CDR3 bases: TGTGCCAGCAGCGTCCGGAGTACAGGGGGCTCCTACAATGAGCAGTTCTTC.

This chain uses TRBV5-5 with TRBJ1-2; 9 nucleotides align to TRBD1. V lost 2 bases to trimming and J lost 6 bases; unmatched junction nucleotides: 17. CDR1 SGHKS and CDR2 YYEKEE come from the germline V gene (reference sequence). The CDR3 is 18 residues long. The chain's CDR3 is CASSLRTGTGREINGYTF. In DNA form, the CDR3 reads TGTGCCAGCAGCTTAAGGACCGGGACAGGGCGGGAAATTAATGGCTACACCTTC.

The chain combines TRBV19 with TRBJ2-3; D is ambiguous. The V gene's germline CDR1 is LNHDA and CDR2 SQIVND (reference sequence). Deletions cut 6 bases from V and 2 bases from J, with 12 bases between. The length of the CDR3 is 14 residues. CDR3 sequence: CASRRGPATDTQYF. Here the CDR3 DNA reads TGTGCCAGTAGGAGAGGTCCTGCCACAGATACGCAGTATTTT.

The chain carries TRBV7-2 and TRBJ2-5, with D tentatively TRBD1 or TRBD2 (6 bases each). V was shortened by 2 bases and J by 11 bases, with 12 bases between the two germline ends. CDR3 length: 12 amino acids. CDR1 and CDR2 from the germline V gene are SGHTA and FQGNSA. The CDR3 DNA reads TGTGCCAGCAGCTTACCTAGGGGGACTCAGTACTTC. Translating it yields CASSLPRGTQYF.

This clone was detected once. The chain employs TRBV5-1 and TRBJ2-7, with TRBD2 matching 10 bases. Germline CDR1 is SGHRS and CDR2 is YFSETQ. This CDR3 spans 13 amino acids. V trimming: 4 bases; J trimming: 4 bases; junction bases outside the gene matches: 2. This chain's CDR3 is CASSVGLAYEQYF. The CDR3 DNA reads as TGCGCCAGCAGCGTGGGACTAGCGTACGAGCAGTACTTC.

J is TRBJ2-7 and V is TRBV11-2; 8 nucleotides align to TRBD1. Germline-derived CDR1 and CDR2 are SGHAT and FQNNGV. Losses at the gene ends were 0 bases for V and 9 bases for J; bases not matched to a gene: 4. CDR3 length equals 13 residues. The CDR3: CASSLDTGQGQYF. The CDR3 DNA follows: TGTGCCAGCAGCTTAGATACAGGACAGGGGCAGTACTTC. The entire variable domain, with the rest obtained from reference TRBV11-2 and TRBJ2-7, is as follows: EAGVAQSPRYKIIEKRQSVAFWCNPISGHATLYWYQQILGQGPKLLIQFQNNGVVDDSQLPKDRFSAERLKGVDSTLKIQPAKLEDSAVYLCASSLDTGQGQYFGPGTRLTVT.

The chain joins TRBV5-1 to TRBJ2-7; 10 bases are a match to TRBD2. Germline CDR1 is SGHRS and CDR2 is YFSETQ. The CDR3 length is 15 residues. The V gene end was trimmed by 4 bases and the J gene end by 2 bases; junction bases not matched to a gene: 6. The CDR3 coding sequence is TGCGCCAGCAGCCAGGGACTAGCGCAACCCTACGAGCAGTACTTC. This translates into CASSQGLAQPYEQYF.

The CDR3 coding sequence is TGTGCCTGCCCCAGTTCAACTAATGAAAAACTGTTTTTT. Its translation is CACPSSTNEKLFF. The chain links TRBV7-9 to TRBJ1-4; D call uncertain. There are 13 residues in the CDR3. CDR1 is SEHNR and CDR2 is FQNEAQ in the germline V gene (reference sequence). V was cut by 11 bases and J by 0 bases, with 10 bases left in between.

The V gene is TRBV2, the J gene TRBJ1-2; the D is unclear. The germline gives CDR1 SNHLY, CDR2 FYNNEI. The CDR3 sequence is 10 residues long. V lost 11 bases and J lost 5, with 9 bases in between. CDR3 protein: CACMEYGYTF. In DNA form, the CDR3 reads TGTGCCTGCATGGAGTATGGCTACACCTTC.

The chain couples TRBV27 to TRBJ2-3, with 8 bases that match TRBD2. The trim removed 0 bases at V and 2 bases at J, leaving 13 bases unmatched. The CDR3 is 19 residues long. Germline V gives CDR1 MNHEY, CDR2 SMNVEV (reference sequence). The CDR3 DNA reads as TGTGCCAGCAGTTTATCCCGTTTTGCGGGAGGTACCTTCACAGATACGCAGTATTTT. The encoded protein is CASSLSRFAGGTFTDTQYF.

For this clone: The same CDR3 can be traced to other DNA sequences in this sample. The chain employs TRBV28 and TRBJ1-2, with D perhaps TRBD1 (5 bases). The CDR3 has 12 amino acids. CDR1 and CDR2 from the germline V gene are MDHEN and SYDVKM. V gave up 3 bases and J gave up 7 bases, with 9 bases separating them. The CDR3 region is CASSFSGFGYTF. CDR3 bases: TGTGCCAGCAGTTTCTCAGGGTTTGGCTACACCTTC.

This chain uses TRBV7-9 with TRBJ2-1; a possible D gene is TRBD1 (5 bases). Looked up from germline, CDR1 is SEHNR and CDR2 is FQNEAQ (reference sequence). V lost 5 bases and J 9 bases, leaving 17 bases between the germline ends. The CDR3 runs to 14 residues. CDR3 DNA sequence: TGTGCCAGCAGCGAAGGTCAGGGTTGGGGTGAGCAGTTCTTC. It codes for CASSEGQGWGEQFF.

The chain employs TRBV27 and TRBJ1-5, with D perhaps matching TRBD1 (5 bases). In germline, CDR1 is MNHEY, CDR2 SMNVEV (reference sequence). This CDR3 spans 14 amino acids. The V end was cut by 6 bases, the J end by 7 bases, with 16 bases between. The CDR3 protein is CASSPTGLRQPQHF. DNA for the CDR3: TGTGCCAGCAGCCCCACAGGTCTTAGGCAGCCCCAGCATTTT.

The chain couples TRBV18 to TRBJ2-7; TRBD1 matches 8 bases. The V gene end was trimmed by 4 bases and the J gene end by 2 bases; junction bases not matched to a gene: 7. The CDR3 length is 15 residues. CDR1 and CDR2 (germline): KGHSH, LQKENI. The CDR3 reads CASSHRDRNPYEQYF. Here the CDR3 DNA reads TGTGCCAGCTCACACCGGGACAGGAACCCCTACGAGCAGTACTTC.

This sequence joins TRBV6-6 and TRBJ2-7; 10 positions match TRBD2. CDR3 length: 14 residues. Germline V gene lookup returns CDR1 MNHNY and CDR2 SVGAGI (reference sequence). J gave up 6 bases and V 7 bases, and 9 bases lay outside the gene matches. The CDR3 DNA sequence: TGTGCCAGCACCCCCGCGGCTAGCGGGGGCGAGCAGTACTTC. Translation: CASTPAASGGEQYF.

The count of this clone is one. The chain links TRBV6-5 to TRBJ2-7; maybe TRBD2 (6 bases). Germline CDR1 reads MNHEY; CDR2 reads SVGAGI. The CDR3 is made up of 14 amino acids. V dropped 7 bases and J dropped 1 base, with 14 bases sitting between them. The CDR3 loop reads CASTPGRGSYEQYF. The CDR3, as DNA: TGTGCCAGCACCCCCGGGCGGGGTTCCTACGAGCAGTACTTC.

CDR3 in amino acids: CASSPGDRPQETQYF. The CDR3 coding sequence is TGCGCCAGCAGCCCGGGGGACAGGCCTCAAGAGACCCAGTACTTC. The V gene is TRBV5-1, the J gene TRBJ2-5; 8 nucleotides line up with TRBD1. The CDR3 has 15 amino acids. V shed 4 bases, J shed 2 bases, and the junction held 7 bases outside the gene matches. The germline V gene encodes CDR1 SGHRS and CDR2 YFSETQ.

The CDR3 nucleotides are TGTGCCAGCAGTGAGGGGAACAGCTACTATGGCTACACCTTC. Encoded protein: CASSEGNSYYGYTF. This chain links TRBV6-1 with TRBJ1-2, with D unresolved. Germline V gene sequence: CDR1 MNHNS, CDR2 SASEGT. V was cut by 3 bases and J by 3 bases, with 11 bases left in between. CDR3 size: 14 residues.

As for this clone: The same CDR3 can be traced to other DNA sequences in this sample. The V gene is TRBV5-4, the J gene TRBJ2-1; D is uncertain. Trimming removed 1 base at V and 0 bases at J, with 8 bases between. Germline V gene lookup returns CDR1 SGHNT and CDR2 YYREEE (reference sequence). CDR3 length: 15 amino acids. CDR3 residues: CASSLIASSYNEQFF. CDR3 sequence (DNA): TGTGCCAGCAGCTTGATTGCGAGCTCCTACAATGAGCAGTTCTTC. Based on the CDR3 plus reference TRBV5-4 and TRBJ2-1, the full variable domain is ETGVTQSPTHLIKTRGQQVTLRCSSQSGHNTVSWYQQALGQGPQFIFQYYREEENGRGNFPPRFSGLQFPNYSSELNVNALELDDSALYLCASSLIASSYNEQFFGPGTRLTVL.

V and J are TRBV28 and TRBJ2-1; tentative D call: TRBD1 (5 bases). V was cut by 4 bases and J by 1 base, with 14 bases left in between. The CDR3 extends over 16 amino acids. Per germline, CDR1 MDHEN and CDR2 SYDVKM. The CDR3 nucleotides are TGTGCCAGCAGTTGGGGCCAGTCACTTTCCTACAATGAGCAGTTCTTC. This translates into CASSWGQSLSYNEQFF.

CDR3 residues: CASSLGLAGGINEQFF. CDR3 DNA: TGCGCCAGCAGCTTGGGACTAGCGGGAGGTATCAATGAGCAGTTCTTC. V usage is TRBV5-1 and J usage is TRBJ2-1; 13 bases line up with TRBD2. V was pared by 0 bases and J by 6 bases, with 3 bases of the junction left unmatched. In germline, CDR1 is SGHRS, CDR2 YFSETQ. The CDR3 spans 16 residues.

The J gene is TRBJ2-3, the V gene TRBV9; 7 positions match TRBD2. Germline V lookup: CDR1 SGDLS, CDR2 YYNGEE. The CDR3 extends over 17 amino acids. V trimming: 0 bases; J trimming: 2 bases; junction bases outside the gene matches: 9. The CDR3 DNA reads as TGTGCCAGCAGCGTAGCTGGGAGGGGATCCCCCACAGATACGCAGTATTTT. Protein: CASSVAGRGSPTDTQYF.

V and J are TRBV27 and TRBJ2-1; 12 bases are a match to TRBD2. The CDR3 sequence is 19 residues long. With V trimmed by 7 bases and J by 0 bases, 13 bases remained unmatched. Germline-derived CDR1 and CDR2 are MNHEY and SMNVEV (reference sequence). The CDR3 reads CASTRFASGRGSSYNEQFF. CDR3 coding DNA: TGTGCCAGCACCCGTTTCGCTAGCGGGAGGGGGAGCTCCTACAATGAGCAGTTCTTC.